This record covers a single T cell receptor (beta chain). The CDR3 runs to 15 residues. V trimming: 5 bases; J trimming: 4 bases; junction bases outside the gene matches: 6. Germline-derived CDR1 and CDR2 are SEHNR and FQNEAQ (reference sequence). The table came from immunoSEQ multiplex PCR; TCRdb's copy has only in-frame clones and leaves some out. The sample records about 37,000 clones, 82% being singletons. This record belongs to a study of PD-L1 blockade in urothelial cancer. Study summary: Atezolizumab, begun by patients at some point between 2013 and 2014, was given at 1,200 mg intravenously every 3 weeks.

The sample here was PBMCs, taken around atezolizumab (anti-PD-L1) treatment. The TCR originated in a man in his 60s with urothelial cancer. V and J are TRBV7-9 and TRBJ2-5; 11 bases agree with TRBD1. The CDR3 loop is CASSPLGTGGETQYF. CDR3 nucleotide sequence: TGTGCCAGCAGCCCTCTTGGGACAGGGGGAGAGACCCAGTACTTC.